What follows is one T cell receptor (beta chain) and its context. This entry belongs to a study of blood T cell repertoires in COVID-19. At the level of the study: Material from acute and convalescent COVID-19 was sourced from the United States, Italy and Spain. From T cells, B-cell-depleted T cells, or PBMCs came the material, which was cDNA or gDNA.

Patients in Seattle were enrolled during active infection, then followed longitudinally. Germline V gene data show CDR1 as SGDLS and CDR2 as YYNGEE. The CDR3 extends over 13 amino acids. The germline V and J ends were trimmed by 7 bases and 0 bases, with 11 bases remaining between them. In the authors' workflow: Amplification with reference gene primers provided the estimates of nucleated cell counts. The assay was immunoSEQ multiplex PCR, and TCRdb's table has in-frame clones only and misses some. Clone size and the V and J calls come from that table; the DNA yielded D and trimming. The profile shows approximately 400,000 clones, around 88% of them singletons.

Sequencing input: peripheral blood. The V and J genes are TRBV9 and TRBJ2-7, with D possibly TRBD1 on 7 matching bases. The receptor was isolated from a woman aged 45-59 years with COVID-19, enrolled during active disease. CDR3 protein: CASGGGSSYEQYF. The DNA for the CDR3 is TGTGCCAGCGGAGGGGGCTCCTCCTACGAGCAGTACTTC.